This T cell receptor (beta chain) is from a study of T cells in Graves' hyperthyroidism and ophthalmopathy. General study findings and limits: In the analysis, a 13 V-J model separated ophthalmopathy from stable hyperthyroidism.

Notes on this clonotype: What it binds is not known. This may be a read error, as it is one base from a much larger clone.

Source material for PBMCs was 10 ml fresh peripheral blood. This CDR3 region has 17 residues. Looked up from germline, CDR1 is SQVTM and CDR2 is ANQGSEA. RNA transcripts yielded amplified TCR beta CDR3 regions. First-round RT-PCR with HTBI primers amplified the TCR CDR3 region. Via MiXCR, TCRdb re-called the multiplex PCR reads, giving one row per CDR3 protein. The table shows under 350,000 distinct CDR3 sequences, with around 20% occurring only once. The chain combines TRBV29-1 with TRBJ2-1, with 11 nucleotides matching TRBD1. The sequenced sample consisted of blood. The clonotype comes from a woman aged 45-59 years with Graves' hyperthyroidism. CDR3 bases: TGCAGCTATAAGGACAGGGGGCGGGTTAGCTCCCACAATGAGCAGTTCTTC. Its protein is CSYKDRGRVSSHNEQFF.